A single sample is the source of the 27 T cell receptor beta chains below, sequenced in a study of CD8 T cells in ankylosing spondylitis. From the 5' RACE reads, TCRdb called clonotypes with MiXCR, one entry per CDR3 protein. The table lists about 140,000 distinct CDR3 sequences, roughly 8.8% of them singletons, with about 7.3% in the top ten. What was sequenced was synovial fluid, either unsorted or a sorted T cell fraction (not recorded which). The receptors come from a male donor with ankylosing spondylitis.

Many counts were recorded for this clonotype. The chain joins TRBV15 to TRBJ2-5; TRBD2 aligns across 12 bases. Trimming removed 5 bases from V and 5 bases from J; junction bases left unmatched: 6. Germline V lookup: CDR1 LNHNV, CDR2 YYDKDF (reference sequence). The CDR3 length is 15 residues. This chain's CDR3 is CATSWGLAGHETQYF. The CDR3 nucleotides read TGTGCCACCAGCTGGGGACTAGCGGGTCATGAGACCCAGTACTTC. Looking up the rest from reference TRBV15 and TRBJ2-5 gives the full variable domain: DAMVIQNPRYQVTQFGKPVTLSCSQTLNHNVMYWYQQKSSQAPKLLFHYYDKDFNNEADTPDNFQSRRPNTSFCFLDIRSPGLGDTAMYLCATSWGLAGHETQYFGPGTRLLVL.

There are a few counts of this clonotype. The chain recombines TRBV20-1 with TRBJ2-7; no reliable D call. Germline V lookup: CDR1 DFQATT, CDR2 SNEGSKA (reference sequence). Trimming left V 0 bases short and J 7 bases short, with 13 bases between. The length of the CDR3 is 13 residues. CDR3 region: CSARDGGFWEQYF. As DNA, the CDR3 is TGCAGTGCTAGAGATGGCGGTTTCTGGGAGCAGTACTTC.

The gene calls are TRBV20-1 and TRBJ2-3; D is ambiguous. Germline CDR1 reads DFQATT; CDR2 reads SNEGSKA (reference sequence). Trimming removed 7 bases from V and 1 base from J, with 9 bases in between. The CDR3 runs to 12 residues. CDR3 in amino acids: CSGARGTDTQYF. In nucleotides, the CDR3 is TGCAGTGGGGCCCGGGGCACAGATACGCAGTATTTT.

The chain links TRBV18 to TRBJ2-7, with 9 positions matching TRBD1. Germline V CDR1 and CDR2: KGHSH, LQKENI. Trimming removed 4 bases from V and 5 bases from J; junction bases left unmatched: 6. The CDR3 spans 14 residues. DNA for the CDR3: TGTGCCAGCTCACTCCCCGGGACAGGGAACGAGCAGTACTTC. It is translated as CASSLPGTGNEQYF.

This clonotype was seen ten or more times. The chain is built from TRBV5-6 and TRBJ2-3, with TRBD2 matching 13 bases. V lost 5 bases, J lost 6 bases, and 6 bases stayed unmatched. Per the germline V gene, CDR1 is SGHDT and CDR2 is YYEEEE. The CDR3 consists of 15 residues. This CDR3 reads CASRRLAGGPDTQYF. Written as DNA, the CDR3 is TGTGCCAGCAGGAGACTAGCGGGGGGCCCCGATACGCAGTATTTT.

There are many counts of this clonotype. CDR3: CSVEVNLRGTEAFF. The CDR3 DNA reads TGCAGCGTTGAGGTCAATCTCCGTGGCACTGAAGCTTTCTTT. The rearrangement joins TRBV29-1 to TRBJ1-1, with D unclear. V was shortened by 3 bases and J by 4 bases, with 15 bases between the two germline ends. Germline CDR1 SQVTM, CDR2 ANQGSEA. This CDR3 contains 14 residues.

This clonotype was detected many times. The V gene is TRBV20-1, the J gene TRBJ2-1; the D is unclear. V lost 6 bases and J 0 bases, leaving 24 bases between the germline ends. Germline V gene sequence: CDR1 DFQATT, CDR2 SNEGSKA (reference sequence). The CDR3 sequence is 18 residues long. The CDR3 DNA is TGCAGTGCCCCGGGTATATACTCACGTGAAAGCTCCTACAATGAGCAGTTCTTC. Translation gives CSAPGIYSRESSYNEQFF.

The chain recombines TRBV20-1 with TRBJ2-1; TRBD2 aligns across 10 bases. Germline CDR1 and CDR2: DFQATT and SNEGSKA (reference sequence). The CDR3 is 14 amino acids. J gave up 7 bases and V 7 bases, and 10 bases lay outside the gene matches. CDR3 in amino acids: CSVLPGLASNEQFF. Written as DNA, the CDR3 is TGCAGTGTACTACCGGGACTAGCGTCGAATGAGCAGTTCTTC.

The rearrangement uses TRBV3-1 and TRBJ2-5; tentative D call: TRBD2 (6 bases). CDR3 length: 15 amino acids. CDR1 is LGHDT, CDR2 YNNKEL, per germline (reference sequence). Trimming took 3 bases from V and 2 from J, leaving 13 bases between them. The CDR3 nucleotides are TGTGCCAGCAGCCACGAGGGACTGTTTCAAGAGACCCAGTACTTC. Its protein product is CASSHEGLFQETQYF.

At least ten counts were recorded for this clonotype. V is TRBV5-1 and J is TRBJ2-2; 8 nucleotides align to TRBD2. Germline values: CDR1 SGHRS, CDR2 YFSETQ. This CDR3 comprises 16 residues. The junction had 6 bases not matched to a gene; V was cut back by 0 bases and J by 5 bases. The CDR3 loop reads CASSLVTSALTGELFF. CDR3 bases: TGCGCCAGCAGCTTGGTGACTAGCGCGTTGACCGGGGAGCTGTTTTTT.

This clonotype was counted between two and nine times. The chain recombines TRBV14 with TRBJ2-3, with no clear D. The CDR3 consists of 12 residues. CDR1 is SGHDN and CDR2 is FVKESK in the germline V gene. V lost 1 base and J 7 bases, leaving 6 bases between the germline ends. The CDR3 region has the DNA TGTGCCAGCAGCCAAGCGGAGTATACGCAGTATTTT. Translating it yields CASSQAEYTQYF.

CDR3 sequence: CASSSGRTSGGADTQYF. CDR3 bases: TGCGCCAGCAGCTCGGGGAGGACTAGCGGGGGGGCAGATACGCAGTATTTT. The rearrangement links TRBV5-1 to TRBJ2-3; TRBD2 matches 15 bases. The germline V gene encodes CDR1 SGHRS and CDR2 YFSETQ. CDR3 length: 17 amino acids. The V and J ends lost 3 bases and 4 bases, in that order; junction bases with no gene match: 6.

This clonotype was observed a handful of times. This CDR3 reads CASSRPGIDYGYTF. The CDR3 DNA reads TGTGCCAGCAGCCGTCCAGGGATCGACTATGGCTACACCTTC. The genes are TRBV5-4 and TRBJ1-2; tentative D call: TRBD1 (5 bases). Germline loops: CDR1 SGHNT, CDR2 YYREEE (reference sequence). CDR3 length equals 14 residues. Trimming left V 4 bases short and J 3 bases short, with 13 bases between.

This clonotype occurred a few times. This chain links TRBV4-1 with TRBJ1-3, with TRBD1 matching 8 bases. Germline lookup yields CDR1 MGHRA and CDR2 YSYEKL. The trim removed 3 bases at V and 0 bases at J, leaving 4 bases unmatched. The CDR3 contains 16 residues. CDR3 residues: CASSQATGGSGNTIYF. The CDR3 bases are TGCGCCAGCAGCCAGGCCACAGGGGGCTCTGGAAACACCATATATTTT.

There are a few counts of this clonotype. V gene TRBV18 combines with J gene TRBJ1-5, with D possibly matching TRBD1 (5 bases). The V gene's germline CDR1 is KGHSH and CDR2 LQKENI. The CDR3 has 13 amino acids. V was clipped by 3 bases and J by 5 bases, with 8 bases between them. In DNA form, the CDR3 reads TGTGCCAGCTCACCGCGAGGGGATCAGCCCCAGCATTTT. Residues: CASSPRGDQPQHF.

V gene TRBV2 combines with J gene TRBJ1-6; no firm D call. Trimming pared 4 bases from V and 7 bases from J, leaving 14 bases between. From germline, CDR1 is SNHLY and CDR2 FYNNEI. The CDR3 is 15 residues long. Here the CDR3 reads CASSASVRENSPLHF. The CDR3 DNA reads as TGTGCCAGCAGTGCTTCAGTAAGGGAGAATTCACCCCTCCACTTT.

The J gene is TRBJ1-5, the V gene TRBV27; 8 bases agree with TRBD1. This CDR3 is 18 amino acids long. Unmatched junction bases numbered 14, after V lost 0 bases and J lost 7 bases. Germline V gene data show CDR1 as MNHEY and CDR2 as SMNVEV (reference sequence). The CDR3 is CASSLSPPRTGLRQPQHF. CDR3 sequence (DNA): TGTGCCAGCAGTTTATCCCCTCCCCGGACAGGGCTAAGGCAGCCCCAGCATTTT.

This clonotype was detected ten times or more. The chain employs TRBV6-2 or TRBV6-3 and TRBJ2-7, with a possible D match to TRBD1 (6 bases). Trimming took off 2 bases at V and 1 base at J, with 15 bases between the two ends. This CDR3 is 16 amino acids long. Looked up from germline, CDR1 is MNHEY and CDR2 is SVGEGT. The DNA of the CDR3 is TGTGCCAGCAGTTACGGTGGTCGGACAGTGTCCTACGAGCAGTACTTC. Protein sequence: CASSYGGRTVSYEQYF.

The sample holds many counts of this clonotype. The genes are TRBV5-6 and TRBJ1-1; the D is unclear. The CDR3 sequence is 12 residues long. Germline CDR1 reads SGHDT; CDR2 reads YYEEEE. Trimming took 4 bases from V and 6 from J, leaving 10 bases between them. The CDR3 loop is CASSAGSAEAFF. The CDR3 nucleotides read TGTGCCAGCAGCGCGGGGTCGGCTGAAGCTTTCTTT. The full variable domain, completed using reference TRBV5-6 and TRBJ1-1, is DAGVTQSPTHLIKTRGQQVTLRCSPKSGHDTVSWYQQALGQGPQFIFQYYEEEERQRGNFPDRFSGHQFPNYSSELNVNALLLGDSALYLCASSAGSAEAFFGQGTRLTVV.

In this sample, this clonotype turned up many times. This sequence joins TRBV20-1 and TRBJ1-2; tentative D call: TRBD1 (6 bases). The V end was cut by 3 bases, the J end by 4 bases, with 12 bases between. Germline CDR1 is DFQATT and CDR2 is SNEGSKA (reference sequence). CDR3 length equals 13 residues. The CDR3 bases are TGCAGTGCTAGCAGGGGAACGGCCTATGGCTACACCTTC. It is translated as CSASRGTAYGYTF.

This clonotype was found many times. The CDR3 nucleotides read TGTGCCAGCAGTCCCCGGGACAGGGGCTACGAGCAGTACTTC. It codes for CASSPRDRGYEQYF. The chain combines TRBV3-1 with TRBJ2-7, with TRBD1 matching 10 bases. The length of the CDR3 is 14 residues. CDR1 LGHDT and CDR2 YNNKEL come from the germline V gene (reference sequence). The junction had 5 bases not matched to a gene; V was cut back by 6 bases and J by 3 bases.

This clonotype was seen more than once but under ten times. This chain connects TRBV3-1 to TRBJ1-2; the D gene is possibly TRBD1 (6 bases). Trimming cost V 4 bases and J 4 bases, with 13 bases left between them. CDR3 length equals 14 residues. Germline V CDR1 and CDR2: LGHDT, YNNKEL (reference sequence). The CDR3 DNA reads TGTGCCAGCAGCCCGTGGACAGAAGTCTATGGCTACACCTTC. Translated, it gives CASSPWTEVYGYTF.

The sample holds many counts of this clonotype. The chain has TRBV14 and TRBJ1-4; D unclear. The CDR3 runs to 12 residues. Trimming removed 1 base at V and 13 bases at J, with 10 bases between. CDR1 is SGHDN and CDR2 is FVKESK in the germline V gene. CDR3 sequence (DNA): TGTGCCAGCAGCCAAGGTGACCTAAGACTGTTTTTT. Protein sequence: CASSQGDLRLFF. The whole variable domain, filled in from reference TRBV14 and TRBJ1-4, reads EAGVTQFPSHSVIEKGQTVTLRCDPISGHDNLYWYRRVMGKEIKFLLHFVKESKQDESGMPNNRFLAERTGGTYSTLKVQPAELEDSGVYFCASSQGDLRLFFGSGTQLSVL.

The table lists this clonotype with many counts. This chain joins TRBV4-2 and TRBJ1-6; possible D gene TRBD1, 5 bases. CDR3 length: 15 amino acids. Trimming removed 0 bases from V and 9 bases from J, with 12 bases in between. CDR1 and CDR2 (germline): LGHNA, YNFKEQ. The CDR3 spells CASSQEGGGRSPLHF. CDR3 sequence (DNA): TGTGCCAGCAGCCAAGAGGGGGGAGGACGTTCACCCCTCCACTTT.

This clonotype was counted at least ten times. This chain uses TRBV5-6 with TRBJ1-1; D not resolved. The CDR3 loop spans 14 amino acids. Per the germline V gene, CDR1 is SGHDT and CDR2 is YYEEEE. V was trimmed by 0 bases and J by 1 base, leaving 7 bases between them. The DNA of the CDR3 is TGTGCCAGCAGCTTGGCGGAACCGAACACTGAAGCTTTCTTT. Translation gives CASSLAEPNTEAFF.

This clonotype has ten or more counts. The chain links TRBV7-2 to TRBJ1-2; D unresolved. The CDR3 has 15 amino acids. Germline V gene lookup returns CDR1 SGHTA and CDR2 FQGNSA. V lost 1 base to trimming and J lost 5 bases, with 14 bases between them. CDR3 loop: CASSLGVGKGYGYTF. The CDR3 DNA sequence: TGTGCCAGCAGCTTAGGGGTAGGGAAGGGATATGGCTACACCTTC.

This clonotype turned up a few times. The rearrangement uses TRBV5-1 and TRBJ2-1; 7 nucleotides line up with TRBD1. Germline V gene data show CDR1 as SGHRS and CDR2 as YFSETQ. The V segment lost 2 bases and the J segment 7 bases; nucleotides outside the gene matches: 6. This CDR3 region has 14 residues. The chain's CDR3 is CASSFVQGRNEQFF. In nucleotides, the CDR3 is TGCGCCAGCAGCTTCGTACAGGGGAGAAATGAGCAGTTCTTC.